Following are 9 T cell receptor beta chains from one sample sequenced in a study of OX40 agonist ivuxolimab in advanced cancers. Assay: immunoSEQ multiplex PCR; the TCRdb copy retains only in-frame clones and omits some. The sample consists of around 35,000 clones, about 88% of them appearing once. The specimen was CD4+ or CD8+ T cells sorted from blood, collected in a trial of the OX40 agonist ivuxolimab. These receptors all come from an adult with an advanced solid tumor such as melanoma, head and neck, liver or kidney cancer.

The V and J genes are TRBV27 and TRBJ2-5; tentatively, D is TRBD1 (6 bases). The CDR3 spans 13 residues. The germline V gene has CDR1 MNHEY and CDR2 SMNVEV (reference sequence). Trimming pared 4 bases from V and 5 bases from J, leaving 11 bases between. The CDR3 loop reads CASSSTGLETQYF. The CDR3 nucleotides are TGTGCCAGCAGTTCAACAGGGCTGGAGACCCAGTACTTC.

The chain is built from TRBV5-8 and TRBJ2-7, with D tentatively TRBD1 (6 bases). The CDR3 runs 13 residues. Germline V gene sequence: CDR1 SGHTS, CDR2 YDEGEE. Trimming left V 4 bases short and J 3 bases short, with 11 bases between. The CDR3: CASSGDTFYEQYF. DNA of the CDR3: TGTGCCAGCAGCGGGGACACCTTCTACGAGCAGTACTTC.

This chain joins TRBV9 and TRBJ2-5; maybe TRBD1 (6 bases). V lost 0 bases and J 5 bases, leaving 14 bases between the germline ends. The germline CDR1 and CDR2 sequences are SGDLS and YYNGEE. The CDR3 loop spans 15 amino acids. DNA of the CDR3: TGTGCCAGCAGCGTAGAGCCAGGGGTTATTGAGACCCAGTACTTC. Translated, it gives CASSVEPGVIETQYF.

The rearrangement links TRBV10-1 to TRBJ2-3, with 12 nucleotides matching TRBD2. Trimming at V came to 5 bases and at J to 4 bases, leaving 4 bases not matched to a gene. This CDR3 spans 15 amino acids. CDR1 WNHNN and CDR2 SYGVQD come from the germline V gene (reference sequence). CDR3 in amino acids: CASSPGTSGSDTQYF. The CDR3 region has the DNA TGCGCCAGCAGTCCCGGGACTAGCGGGTCAGATACGCAGTATTTT.

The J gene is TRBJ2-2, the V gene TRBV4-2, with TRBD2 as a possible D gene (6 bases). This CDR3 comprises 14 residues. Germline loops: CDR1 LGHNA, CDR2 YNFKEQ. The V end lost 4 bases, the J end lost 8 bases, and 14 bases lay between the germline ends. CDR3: CASSPPGSSGELFF. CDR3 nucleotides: TGTGCCAGCAGCCCTCCCGGGAGTTCTGGGGAGCTGTTTTTT.

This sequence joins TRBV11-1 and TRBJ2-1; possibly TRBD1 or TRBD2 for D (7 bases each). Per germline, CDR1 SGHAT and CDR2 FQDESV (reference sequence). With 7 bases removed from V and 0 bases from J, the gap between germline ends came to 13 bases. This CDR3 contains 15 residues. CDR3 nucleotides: TGTGCCAGCACACAGGGGACTACCTCCTACAATGAGCAGTTCTTC. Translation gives CASTQGTTSYNEQFF.

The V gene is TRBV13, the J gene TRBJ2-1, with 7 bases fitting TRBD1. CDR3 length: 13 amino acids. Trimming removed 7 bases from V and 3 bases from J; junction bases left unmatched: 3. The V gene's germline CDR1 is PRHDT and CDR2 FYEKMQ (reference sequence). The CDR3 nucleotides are TGTGCCAGCAAGGGACAGATCTACAATGAGCAGTTCTTC. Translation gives CASKGQIYNEQFF.

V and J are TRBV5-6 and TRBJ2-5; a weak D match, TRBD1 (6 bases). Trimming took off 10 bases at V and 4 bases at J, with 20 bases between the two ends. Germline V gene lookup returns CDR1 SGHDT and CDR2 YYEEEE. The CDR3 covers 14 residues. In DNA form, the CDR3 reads TGTGCCTCTCAGCTTGGGGACATCCGAGAGACCCAGTACTTC. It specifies CASQLGDIRETQYF.

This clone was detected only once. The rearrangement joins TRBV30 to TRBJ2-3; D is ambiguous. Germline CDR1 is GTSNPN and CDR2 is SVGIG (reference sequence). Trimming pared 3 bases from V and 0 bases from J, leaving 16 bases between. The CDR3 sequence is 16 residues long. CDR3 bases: TGTGCCTGGAGGATTACCAGATCTACTAGCACAGATACGCAGTATTTT. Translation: CAWRITRSTSTDTQYF.